These 5 T cell receptor beta chains were all obtained from the same sample, sequenced in a study of post-analysis software for immune sequencing data (dated by TCRdb to the mid-2010s). The paper's findings and limits, for the study overall: Roughly 5 TRBV segments, including TRBV5-6, TRBV5-1 and TRBV20-1, were significantly more frequent in patients than controls.

Receptor libraries were prepared by PCR. These reads were obtained on an Illumina HiSeq 2500. Unique molecular identifiers were incorporated into TCR beta cDNA libraries to reduce PCR and sequencing biases. TCRdb's own reprocessing of the public reads used fastp at Q25 and MiXCR and kept productive beta chains. Every entry covers one CDR3 protein and lists the most common genes and DNA from its rows. This sample comprises under 200,000 distinct CDR3 sequences, approximately 28% of them detected only once. The biggest ten clones account for 3% to 3.5% of the sample. What these receptors recognize is not known. Sequenced sample: blood. These receptors all stem from a girl younger than 18 with multiple sclerosis.

The sample holds a few counts of this clonotype. The chain carries TRBV19 and TRBJ1-6, with D unclear. This CDR3 comprises 16 residues. In germline, CDR1 is LNHDA, CDR2 SQIVND (reference sequence). The V end was cut by 7 bases, the J end by 0 bases, with 13 bases between. The CDR3 region has the DNA TGTGCCAGTACCCTCTCAGTGAGCTCCTATAATTCACCCCTCCACTTT. Its translation is CASTLSVSSYNSPLHF.

At least ten counts were recorded for this clonotype. The CDR3 nucleotides are TGTGCCAGCAGGCCCCCGGCTCGGAACTCCTACGAGCAGTACTTC. Its protein product is CASRPPARNSYEQYF. The chain carries TRBV6-2 or TRBV6-3 and TRBJ2-7; D gene unclear. Trimming took 6 bases from V and 0 from J, leaving 15 bases between them. Germline CDR1 reads MNHEY; CDR2 reads SVGEGT. This CDR3 spans 15 amino acids.

About this clonotype itself: At one boundary the junction diverges from the germline segment, which might be a read error. This rearrangement joins TRBV7-2 to TRBJ2-5, with D hard to call. With the DNA end fitting TRBJ2-7 better, the J assignment may be wrong. The CDR3 consists of 17 residues. Germline CDR1 reads SGHTA; CDR2 reads FQGNSA. The CDR3 nucleotides are TGTGCCGGCAGCTTGATTGCGTCCGGGCAGGCACCCTTCGAGCAGTACTTC. It codes for CAGSLIASGQAPFEQYF.

About this clonotype itself: Just one base apart from a much larger clone, this may be a read error. The chain carries TRBV27 and TRBJ2-1, with 16 bases lining up with TRBD2. The J segment lost 10 bases and the V segment lost 2 bases, leaving 14 bases of the junction unmatched. CDR3 length equals 19 residues. Per the germline V gene, CDR1 is MNHEY and CDR2 is SMNVEV (reference sequence). In nucleotides, the CDR3 is TGTGCCAGCAGTTTAATCGGGGGACTAGCGGGAGGGGGGACCTACGAGCAGTTCTTC. Translated, it gives CASSLIGGLAGGGTYEQFF.

In this sample, this clonotype turned up many times. The chain links TRBV28 to TRBJ2-7, with 7 nucleotides matching TRBD1. The CDR3 loop spans 13 amino acids. Unmatched junction bases numbered 4, after V lost 7 bases and J lost 1 base. The germline CDR1 and CDR2 sequences are MDHEN and SYDVKM. The CDR3 sequence: CASNPGQSYEQYF. Written as DNA, the CDR3 is TGTGCCAGCAACCCGGGACAGTCCTACGAGCAGTACTTC.